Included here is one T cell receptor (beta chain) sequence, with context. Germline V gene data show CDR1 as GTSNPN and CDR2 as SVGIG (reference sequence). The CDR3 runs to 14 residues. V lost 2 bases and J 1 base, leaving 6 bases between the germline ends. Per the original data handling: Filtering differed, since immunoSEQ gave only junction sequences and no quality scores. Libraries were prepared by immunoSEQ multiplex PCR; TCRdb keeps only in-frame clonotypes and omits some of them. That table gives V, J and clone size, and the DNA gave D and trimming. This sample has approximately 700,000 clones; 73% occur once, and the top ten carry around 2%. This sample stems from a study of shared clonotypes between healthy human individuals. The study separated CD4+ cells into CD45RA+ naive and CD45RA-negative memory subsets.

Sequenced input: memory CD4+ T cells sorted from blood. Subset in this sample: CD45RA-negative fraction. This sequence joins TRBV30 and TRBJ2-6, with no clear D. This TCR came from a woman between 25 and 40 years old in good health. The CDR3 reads CAWSPGSGANVLTF. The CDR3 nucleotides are TGTGCCTGGAGTCCCGGGTCTGGGGCCAACGTCCTGACTTTC.